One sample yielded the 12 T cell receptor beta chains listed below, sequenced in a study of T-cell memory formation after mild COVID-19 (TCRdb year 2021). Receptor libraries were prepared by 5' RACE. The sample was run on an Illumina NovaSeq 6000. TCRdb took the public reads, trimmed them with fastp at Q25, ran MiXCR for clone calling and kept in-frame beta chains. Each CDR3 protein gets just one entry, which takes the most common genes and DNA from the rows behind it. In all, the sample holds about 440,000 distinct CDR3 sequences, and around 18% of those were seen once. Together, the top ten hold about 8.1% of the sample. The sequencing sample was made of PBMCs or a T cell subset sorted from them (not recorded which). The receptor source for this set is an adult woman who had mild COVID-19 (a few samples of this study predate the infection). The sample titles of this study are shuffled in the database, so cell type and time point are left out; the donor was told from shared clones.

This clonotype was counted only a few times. CDR3 coding DNA: TGTGCCAGCAGCTTAGGCTTTACCTACGAGCAGTACTTC. Protein product: CASSLGFTYEQYF. This chain joins TRBV7-8 and TRBJ2-7; D gene unclear. This CDR3 is built from 13 residues. Trimming took off 1 base at V and 2 bases at J, with 6 bases between the two ends. Germline CDR1 reads SGHVS; CDR2 reads FQNEAQ.

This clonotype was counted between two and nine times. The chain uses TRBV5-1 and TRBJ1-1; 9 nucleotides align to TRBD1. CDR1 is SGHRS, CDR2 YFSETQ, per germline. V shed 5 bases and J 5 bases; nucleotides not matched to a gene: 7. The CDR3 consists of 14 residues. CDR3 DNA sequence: TGCGCCAGCAGGAAACAGGGGGCGAGGACTGAAGCTTTCTTT. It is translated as CASRKQGARTEAFF.

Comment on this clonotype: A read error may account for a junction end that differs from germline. CDR3: CASSDSTQAGKGF. The DNA of the CDR3 is TGTGCCAGCAGTGACTCGACCCAGGCAGGGAAGGGGTTC. The rearrangement links TRBV6-4 to TRBJ2-7; possible D gene TRBD1, 5 bases. The germline gives CDR1 MRHNA, CDR2 SNTAGT. There are 13 residues in the CDR3.

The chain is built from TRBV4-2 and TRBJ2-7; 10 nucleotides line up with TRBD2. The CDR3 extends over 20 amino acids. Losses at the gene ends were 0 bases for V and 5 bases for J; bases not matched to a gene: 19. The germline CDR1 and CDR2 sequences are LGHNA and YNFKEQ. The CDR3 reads CASSQEEWTSGGGRFHEQYF. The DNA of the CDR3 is TGTGCCAGCAGCCAAGAGGAGTGGACTAGCGGAGGGGGTAGGTTCCACGAGCAGTACTTC.

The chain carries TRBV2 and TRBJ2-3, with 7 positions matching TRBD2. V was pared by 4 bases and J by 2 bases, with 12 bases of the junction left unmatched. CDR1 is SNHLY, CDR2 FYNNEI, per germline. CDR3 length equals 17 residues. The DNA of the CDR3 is TGTGCCAGCAGTGGCCCCAAGCGGGAACCCTCCACAGATACGCAGTATTTT. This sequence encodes CASSGPKREPSTDTQYF.

The CDR3 sequence is CASSYLQTNYGYTF. The CDR3 DNA follows: TGTGCCAGCAGTTATCTGCAGACTAACTATGGCTACACCTTC. This rearrangement joins TRBV12-3 or TRBV12-4 to TRBJ1-2; D is uncertain. Trimming cost V 4 bases and J 0 bases, with 9 bases left between them. This CDR3 region has 14 residues.

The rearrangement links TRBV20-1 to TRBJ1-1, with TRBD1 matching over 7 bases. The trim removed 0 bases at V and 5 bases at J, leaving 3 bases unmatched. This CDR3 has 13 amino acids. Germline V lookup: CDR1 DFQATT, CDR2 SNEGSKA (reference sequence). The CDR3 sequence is CSARDLTGTEAFF. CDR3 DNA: TGCAGTGCTAGAGATCTGACAGGGACTGAAGCTTTCTTT.

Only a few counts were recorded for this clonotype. DNA for the CDR3: TGTGCCAGCAGCGTAGGACGGGGCACTGAAGCTTTCTTT. It encodes CASSVGRGTEAFF. This chain links TRBV9 with TRBJ1-1; D ambiguous. Trimming cost V 0 bases and J 4 bases, with 7 bases left between them. The CDR3 is 13 amino acids. The germline CDR1 and CDR2 sequences are SGDLS and YYNGEE.

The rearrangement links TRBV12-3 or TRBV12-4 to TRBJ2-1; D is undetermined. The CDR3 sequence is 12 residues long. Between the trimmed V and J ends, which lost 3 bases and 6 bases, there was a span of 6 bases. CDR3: CASSFYLNEQFF. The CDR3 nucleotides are TGTGCCAGCAGTTTTTACCTCAATGAGCAGTTCTTC.

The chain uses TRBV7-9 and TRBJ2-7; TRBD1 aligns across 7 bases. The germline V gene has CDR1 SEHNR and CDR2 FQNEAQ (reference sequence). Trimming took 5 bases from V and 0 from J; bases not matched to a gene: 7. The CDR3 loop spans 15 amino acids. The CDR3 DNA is TGTGCCAGCAGCCCCCCGACAGGGTCCTCCTACGAGCAGTACTTC. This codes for CASSPPTGSSYEQYF.

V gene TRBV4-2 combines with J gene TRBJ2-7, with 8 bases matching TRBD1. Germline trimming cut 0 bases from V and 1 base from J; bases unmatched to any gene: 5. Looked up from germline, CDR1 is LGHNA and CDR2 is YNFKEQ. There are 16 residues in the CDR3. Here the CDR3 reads CASSQDGQGASYEQYF. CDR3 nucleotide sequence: TGTGCCAGCAGCCAAGACGGGCAGGGGGCTTCCTACGAGCAGTACTTC.

The DNA for the CDR3 is TGTGCCAGCAGCCCCCGGAGTGGCGGGAATTCACCCCTCCACTTT. It yields the protein CASSPRSGGNSPLHF. This sequence joins TRBV7-6 and TRBJ1-6; D is unclear. This CDR3 contains 15 residues. The germline gives CDR1 SGHVS, CDR2 FNYEAQ. Trimming took off 5 bases at V and 7 bases at J, with 15 bases between the two ends.